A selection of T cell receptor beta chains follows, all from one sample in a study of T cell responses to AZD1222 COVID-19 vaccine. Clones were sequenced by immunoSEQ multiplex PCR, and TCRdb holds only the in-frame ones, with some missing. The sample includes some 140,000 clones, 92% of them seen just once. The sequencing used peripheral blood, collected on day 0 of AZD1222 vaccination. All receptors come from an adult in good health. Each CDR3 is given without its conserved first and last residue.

CDR3aa: ASSWTYEQY; v_gene: TRBV28
CDR3aa: ASTSRDRGLSGNTIY; v_gene: TRBV21-1
CDR3aa: AISVWDRGEMAGNTIY; v_gene: TRBV10-3
CDR3aa: ASSPAAGIHYEQY; v_gene: TRBV5-1
CDR3aa: ASSPGGYEQY; v_gene: TRBV27
CDR3aa: ASSQYLGTDYGYT; v_gene: TRBV3-1/TRBV3-2
CDR3aa: ASSLELKGGTEAF; v_gene: TRBV7-2
CDR3aa: AWRGPLGVAF; v_gene: TRBV30
CDR3aa: ASSQGGFTGKNTEAF; v_gene: TRBV4-1
CDR3aa: ASGLAPSGKPQTQY; v_gene: TRBV12-5
CDR3aa: ASSSGPAYGYT; v_gene: TRBV5-1
CDR3aa: ASSGRTSASQTQY; v_gene: TRBV25-1
CDR3aa: ASSWTDNQPQH; v_gene: TRBV12-3/TRBV12-4
CDR3aa: ASRPDRGREDTEAF; v_gene: TRBV5-6
CDR3aa: ASGPGQANQPQH; v_gene: TRBV12-5
CDR3aa: ASSLSSGEYQPQH; v_gene: TRBV27
CDR3aa: AWSESNQPQH; v_gene: TRBV30
CDR3aa: ASSPFPTVLNTEAF; v_gene: TRBV18
CDR3aa: ARTVQEEHGYT; v_gene: TRBV30
CDR3aa: ASSQDQPPRGEQF; v_gene: TRBV4-1
CDR3aa: ASSSLGGGQPQH; v_gene: TRBV27
CDR3aa: SVGDTGVYNSPLH; v_gene: TRBV29-1
CDR3aa: ASSISRRVRAGELF; v_gene: TRBV5-6
CDR3aa: ASSVRFSGTEDTQY; v_gene: TRBV6-4
CDR3aa: SAGIYGYT; v_gene: TRBV20-1
CDR3aa: AISPAGALQSQT; v_gene: TRBV10-3
CDR3aa: ASSFAGNQYEQY; v_gene: TRBV27
CDR3aa: ASTASGTSGPYNEQF; v_gene: TRBV28
CDR3aa: ASSGSLAGRGEQF; v_gene: TRBV11-2
CDR3aa: AWSVGGYGYT; v_gene: TRBV30
CDR3aa: ASSAGTGNYGYT; v_gene: TRBV7-9
CDR3aa: AWSVSGAMNTEAF; v_gene: TRBV30
CDR3aa: ASSLEKANYGYT; v_gene: TRBV7-9
CDR3aa: ASSFRLAGGSEETQY; v_gene: TRBV19
CDR3aa: ASSKGTRQGPRGGQY; v_gene: TRBV21-1
CDR3aa: ASRSSSYNEQF; v_gene: TRBV19
CDR3aa: SAGATGELF; v_gene: TRBV29-1
CDR3aa: ASTLGGAGELF; v_gene: TRBV7-6
CDR3aa: ASRPGQGLQETQY; v_gene: TRBV6-5
CDR3aa: ATSSRFNEKLF; v_gene: TRBV15
CDR3aa: ASSSDRATAEGSPLH; v_gene: TRBV7-9
CDR3aa: ASGTTADTEAF; v_gene: TRBV14
CDR3aa: AISEGASGSDTQY; v_gene: TRBV10-3
CDR3aa: ASSLAIGQGGDTQY; v_gene: TRBV7-6
CDR3aa: ASSPGRLSEQY; v_gene: TRBV13
CDR3aa: ASSQRQGAAGNTIY; v_gene: TRBV5-1
CDR3aa: ASSPGLAGTETQY; v_gene: TRBV10-1
CDR3aa: ASGLALDTDTQY; v_gene: TRBV12-5
CDR3aa: SVQGGGSGSSYNEQF; v_gene: TRBV29-1
CDR3aa: ATPWRQGSNQPQH; v_gene: TRBV21-1
CDR3aa: ASSVDRGYNSPLH; v_gene: TRBV9
CDR3aa: ASGDRSSYNEQF; v_gene: TRBV2
CDR3aa: ASSTMGETQY; v_gene: TRBV19
CDR3aa: ASSQDGFTPEKLF; v_gene: TRBV3-1/TRBV3-2
CDR3aa: ASSQDYRGAIPREQY; v_gene: TRBV14